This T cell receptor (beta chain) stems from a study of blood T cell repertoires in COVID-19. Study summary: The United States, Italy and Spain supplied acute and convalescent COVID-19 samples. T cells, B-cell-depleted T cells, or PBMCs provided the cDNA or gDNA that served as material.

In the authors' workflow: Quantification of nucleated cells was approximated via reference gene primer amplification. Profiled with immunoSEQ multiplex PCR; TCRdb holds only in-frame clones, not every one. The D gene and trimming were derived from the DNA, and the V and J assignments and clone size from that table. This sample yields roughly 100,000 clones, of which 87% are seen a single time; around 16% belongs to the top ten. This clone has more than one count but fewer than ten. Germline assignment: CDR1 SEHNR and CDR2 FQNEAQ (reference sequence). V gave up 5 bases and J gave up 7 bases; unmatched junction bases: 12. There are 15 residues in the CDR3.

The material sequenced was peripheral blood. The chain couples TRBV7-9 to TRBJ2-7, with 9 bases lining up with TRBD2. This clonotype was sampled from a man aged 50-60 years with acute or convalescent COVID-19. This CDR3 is CASSPKTSGGVEQYF. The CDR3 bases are TGTGCCAGCAGCCCAAAGACTAGCGGCGGGGTGGAGCAGTACTTC. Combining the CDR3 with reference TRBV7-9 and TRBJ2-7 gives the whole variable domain DTGVSQNPRHKITKRGQNVTFRCDPISEHNRLYWYRQTLGQGPEFLTYFQNEAQLEKSRLLSDRFSAERPKGSFSTLEIQRTEQGDSAMYLCASSPKTSGGVEQYFGPGTRLTVT.